These T cell receptor delta chains were read from a single sample in a study of γδ T cells in repeated Plasmodium falciparum infection. TCRdb reanalysed the multiplex PCR reads via CATT. The sample consists of 70,000 to 95,000 delta-chain clones, 1.4% to 1.5% of them appearing once. The sequenced material came from gamma-delta T cells from blood. These TCRs come from a pool of human donors (malaria-infected and uninfected, not separated). The CDR3 runs from the conserved cysteine through the conserved F or W.

TRDJ1 | TRDV2 | CACDFVLGDGAYTDKLIF
TRDJ1 | TRDV1 | CALGEQLRDLTDKLIF
TRDJ1 | TRDV1 | CALGELPTMDLGDALYTDKLIF
TRDJ1 | TRDV1 | CALGEQFLHEPNTGGFYTDKLIF
TRDJ1 | TRDV2 | CACDPVGGGHLGPYTDKLIF
TRDJ1 | TRDV2 | CACDPRILLPPCTGGYIADKLIF
TRDJ1 | TRAV38-2/DV8 | CAYRSGGRLVVWGPHGTDKLIF
TRDJ3 | TRDV2 | CACDSLGDSSWDTRQMFF
TRDJ1 | TRAV14/DV4 | CAMREGPRLNLLGVYDDKLIF
TRDJ1 | TRDV1 | CALGEPLGYTDKLIF
TRDJ1 | TRDV1 | CALGDGVLPKKVGEADKLIF
TRDJ1 | TRDV1 | CALGELSYDWAGGYAAGHKLIF
TRDJ1 | TRDV1 | CALGAKPIVLGGKLIF
TRDJ1 | TRDV1 | CALGEHFGLRTGGSPWTDKLIF
TRDJ1 | TRDV1 | CALGEHRALFHTVLGDTVDKLIF
TRDJ1 | TRDV1 | CALGELLWATGGWGIFYTDKLIF
TRDJ1 | TRDV1 | CALGEPPGYYWGTYTDKLIF
TRDJ1 | TRDV1 | CALGPGAGGPVGDKLIF
TRDJ1 | TRDV2 | CACDPRKGKYTDKLIF
TRDJ1 | TRDV2 | CACDTIGTGGDTDKLIF
TRDJ3 | TRDV2 | CACDTGGGGYAWDTRQMFF
TRDJ3 | TRDV2 | CACDTSTGGLYSWDTRQMFF
TRDJ1 | TRDV2 | CACDTVLRAGDPPNTDKLIF
TRDJ2 | TRDV1 | CALGVSSYWGIQTSLTAQLFF
TRDJ3 | TRDV1 | CALGEGSFLRAGDSWDTRQMFF
TRDJ1 | TRDV1 | CALGELKASFFTDKLIF
TRDJ1 | TRDV2 | CACDTVGSNDKLIF
TRDJ3 | TRDV1 | CALGEKFPFPYAWGIRGPWDTRQMFF
TRDJ2 | TRDV2 | CACDTVSPYILWGYAGVNITAKLFF
TRDJ2 | TRDV1 | CALGEFPPVFYTGGYKGLTAQLFF
TRDJ1 | TRDV1 | CALGAKWFPPYTDKLIF
TRDJ1 | TRDV2 | CACDTKYYQPMYTDKFIF
TRDJ1 | TRDV1 | CALGELGGFFLSDWADTDKLIF
TRDJ1 | TRDV2 | CACDTVQSPSGHSTDKLIF
TRDJ1 | TRDV1 | CALGELRDRTDKLIF
TRDJ2 | TRDV1 | CALGEGLRGPSYLTAQLFF
TRDJ1 | TRDV1 | CALGEYVASAPYTDKLIF
TRDJ1 | TRDV1 | CALGPRLATGKLIF
TRDJ1 | TRDV1 | CALGEPAAFSSPNTDKLIF
TRDJ1 | TRDV1 | CALGELGGVRTGYTDKLIF
TRDJ1 | TRDV1 | CALGERLPSYSYTDKLIF